The entry that follows covers one T cell receptor beta chain sequence. Its antigen is still unknown. Per-base quality was not reported, and no clone a single base away is much larger than it. This entry is derived from a study of cytomegalovirus exposure and HLA in healthy donors (dated by TCRdb to the late 2010s). About the investigation overall: An earlier analysis of about 560 of the donors reported approximately 260 Gb of sequence data and 90 million to 120 million unique TCR beta sequences obtained from 150 million to 200 million T cells. An early release that covered approximately 600 HLA-typed donors contained 250 to 350 gigabases of sequencing data and tens of millions of unique TCR sequences. The genetic ancestry cluster associated with self-reported Caucasian donors included about 84% of the roughly 400 genotyped donors. The study aimed to test whether signatures of past pathogen exposure could be identified by cataloging public T cell receptors. The study used immunosequencing to profile the T cell repertoires of several hundred subjects and linked those repertoires to cytomegalovirus serostatus. Along with the roughly 670-subject first cohort, a separate validation cohort of 120 different subjects was used. To predict cytomegalovirus infection status, the study brought together high-throughput TCR immunosequencing, statistical association of individual TCRs with disease status, and machine learning. A later analysis re-examined previously published TCR beta repertoires from 610 or so donors and added high-resolution HLA genotyping to investigate patterns of TCR occurrence. Rather than using new phenotypic data, the later analysis identified candidate immune exposures from TCR beta sequences and from how often those sequences occurred across donors. In an earlier analysis of 500 to 650 of the donors, high-throughput TCR beta sequencing was used to judge whether each TCR beta V gene segment behaved as functional or pseudogenic. Donor age, sex, ethnicity and CMV serostatus were compiled alongside the repertoire data. A later genetic analysis used genome-wide SNP genotypes for about 65% of the 666 donors, treating that subset as a discovery cohort. Every discovery cohort repertoire had been produced on one sequencing platform. Class I and class II HLA loci were covered by the typing at four-digit resolution. The number of typed donors differed by locus: roughly 620-640 for A, B, C, DRB1 and DQB1; approximately 520 for DQA1; some 590 for DPA1; and some 450 for DPB1. Because of strong linkage in the cohort, roughly five DR-DQ haplotypes were treated as single units for association and clustering. Across approximately 400 genotyped donors of the cohort, an average of about 200,000 unique TCR beta nucleotide sequences per donor were sequenced, and roughly a sixth of those sequences were non-productive. Study-level results and caveats: In both the original and validation cohorts, the classifier was reported to diagnose cytomegalovirus status with high specificity and sensitivity. Correlated functional status among segregating V segments might reflect linkage disequilibrium, but an unknown experimental factor could not be ruled out. The authors suggested that the approach could potentially be extended to other disease states and immunological phenotypes. When HLA alleles, especially DR and DQ, strongly co-occurred, attributing TCR associations to individual alleles was difficult. The study listed 170 or so TCR beta chains as associated with cytomegalovirus. According to a later genetic analysis, donors in an Asian-associated ancestry cluster had fewer N-insertions in productive TCRs than the approximately 710-donor mean. The presence/absence analyses assumed that sequencing depth was roughly uniform across donors, and that assumption may not be true. A further reported finding was that TCR beta sequences accurately predicted the HLA-A and HLA-B alleles for most subjects in the first cohort. CMV serostatus was the only immune exposure information available for the cohort. Three of the identified cytomegalovirus-associated TCR beta chains were confirmed in vitro to be specific for cytomegalovirus antigens. A later analysis reported that several top co-occurrence clusters appeared linked to parvovirus B19, influenza, CMV and Epstein-Barr virus. Because counts were too low, roughly 18 rarely observed V segments, including chromosome 9 orphons, were left out of the earlier analysis of approximately 580 of the donors. Broadly in line with IMGT annotations, most TCR beta V segments showed up in productive rearrangements about 87% or about 30% of the time in an earlier analysis of roughly 590 of the donors. A later genetic analysis associated a missense DCLRE1C variant with V-gene and J-gene trimming of TCR beta chains, and an independent cohort replicated the association. A later analysis found that HLA-associated TCR beta chains were more clonally expanded and had lower generation probabilities than equally common non-associated chains. The 87-base-pair reads could not distinguish some IMGT-functional V segments, including TRBV6-2 and TRBV6-3, so those segments were excluded. A cluster of highly shared sequence variants was judged likely to represent a technical artifact of the sequencing pipeline. In a later analysis, the rate of TCR association differed among HLA loci, with DRB1 alleles having the most associated TCRs and HLA-C alleles having the fewest. This cohort had only TCR beta chains sequenced, and the lack of alpha or paired-chain data limited which features could be detected. Most TCR sequences were seen in very few donors, while some public TCRs were found in many individuals. At a false discovery rate of 0.05, a later analysis linked fewer than 20,000 TCR beta sequences to specific HLA alleles. In a later analysis, most CMV-associated TCR beta chains were found to appear HLA-restricted, with HLA associations seemingly driven largely by CMV exposure. Because HLA typing was unavailable for some donors at each locus, only the typed subset was used in association tests.

In total, more than 500 healthy bone marrow donors made up the cohort. At the time of sampling, all cohort members were nominally healthy, though unrecorded immune exposures were likely present. The donor was CMV seronegative and was included in the group of hundreds of seronegative cohort members. A peripheral blood sample was collected from each donor, and TCR beta sequencing was performed on peripheral blood mononuclear cells. Genomic DNA extraction from the blood cell samples was performed with the Qiagen DNeasy Blood Extraction Kit. The library was made by the immunoSEQ multiplex PCR assay. For the multiplex PCR, a mixture combining 60 forward primers for TCR Vbeta segments and 13 reverse primers for TCR Jbeta segments was used. Amplification of the CDR3 region of rearranged TCR beta genes was performed with a multiplex PCR assay on genomic DNA. On the Illumina HiSeq System, the amplified TCR beta libraries were sequenced as 87-base-pair reads. The study's processing was this. In a later analysis, tens of millions of unique TCR beta chains were counted across the 500 to 850 repertoires, and roughly 9.9 million of these chains were shared by at least two donors. To remove PCR and sequencing errors, raw reads were error-corrected and collapsed into unique sequences using a nearest-neighbor algorithm that merged closely related sequences. CDR3 sequences were aligned to IMGT reference sequences to assign V, D and J gene segments. For a sequence to be retained, a match of at least six nucleotides was required to both a V gene segment and a J gene segment. A rearrangement was called productive if the CDR3 had no stop codons and remained in frame with V and J, and every other rearrangement was called non-productive. Following IMGT convention, CDR3 was defined as the stretch from the second conserved V-encoded cysteine up to the conserved J-encoded phenylalanine. In an earlier analysis of around 640 of the donors, sequences lacking an unambiguous match to a single V gene segment were excluded. In an earlier analysis of several hundred of the donors, V segments were called functional above 56.7% productive rearrangements and were called segregating when the between-donor standard deviation exceeded 5%. A statistical classification framework was developed to diagnose cytomegalovirus status using the catalog of TCR beta chain sequences. In a later analysis, V and J genes were assigned by comparing TCR nucleotide sequences against IMGT/GENE-DB human TR gene sequences. A later analysis assigned CDR3 sequences and most-parsimonious VDJ recombination scenarios with the TCRdist pipeline. A later analysis defined each TCR beta chain by its CDR3 amino acid sequence plus V-gene family, and excluded reads lacking a unique V-gene family. To address suspected cross-contamination and a sequencing artifact, a later analysis removed roughly 580 highly shared, low-generation-probability nucleotide sequences. In a later analysis, a clonal expansion index for each public chain was calculated from normalized within-repertoire ranks of inferred template counts. In a later analysis, generation probabilities were computed with a VDJ recombination model fitted to out-of-frame rearrangements, and the resulting probabilities were checked against IGoR. In a later analysis, TCR-TCR, TCR-HLA and TCR-CMV co-occurrence was scored with hypergeometric tests, and a repertoire-size bias correction was applied to TCR pairs. In a later analysis, false discovery rates were estimated by permuting HLA or CMV assignments 20 times. A later analysis grouped co-occurring TCRs with DBSCAN, adding TCRdist sequence similarity when clustering within HLA-allele-positive subsets. Repertoires with fewer than 30,000 or more than 120,000 public chains, plus five repertoires with anomalous nucleotide sharing, were excluded from co-occurrence clustering. The table was pulled from immuneACCESS by TCRdb, which kept in-frame rearrangements only. Such tables lose some clones; where checked, under half of the loss comes from unresolved V genes, and the rest has no known cause. Clone size and the V and J calls come from that table; the DNA yielded D and trimming. The sample table shows around 170,000 clones, and 80% to 85% are seen once. Of the sample, roughly 0.73% is held by the ten largest clones.

V is cut back by 2 bases and J by 6 bases, with 6 bases in the junction unmatched. Via the germline V gene, CDR1 is KGHSH and CDR2 LQKENI. From cysteine to phenylalanine, the CDR3 is 15 amino acids long. Only the CDR3 portion is preserved as DNA: 45 bases, with reading frame beginning at the first base. The rearrangement combines TRBV18 with TRBJ2-3; the central 9 bases match TRBD2. The origin of this receptor is a young woman in good health and CMV-seronegative. The sequenced material came from PBMCs. The CDR3 sequence is CASSPTAGGQDTQYF. The sequenced DNA is TGTGCCAGCTCACCAACGGCGGGGGGGCAGGATACGCAGTATTTT.